This is a list of T cell receptor beta chains from one sample in a study of OX40 agonist ivuxolimab in advanced cancers. Profiled with immunoSEQ multiplex PCR; TCRdb holds only in-frame clones, not every one. Of about 66,000 clones in the sample, over 80% were seen once. This specimen consisted of CD4+ or CD8+ T cells sorted from blood, obtained in a trial of the OX40 agonist ivuxolimab. The source of these receptors is an adult with an advanced solid tumor such as melanoma, head and neck, liver or kidney cancer. The CDR3 runs from the conserved cysteine through the conserved F or W.

v_call cdr3_aa
TRBV30 CAWSVLAGGHGEQFF
TRBV28 CASSFSLAEPRDTGELFF
TRBV5-1 CASSLEWNTEAFF
TRBV29-1 CSVEKGMNTEAFF
TRBV18 CASSPRGSDSYEQYF
TRBV5-4 CATSIGGTNEKLFF
TRBV6-1 CASSVPGVEQYF
TRBV6-4 CASSPTGVFYGYTF
TRBV21-1 CASSKDAEEGENNEQFF
TRBV11-3 CASSPDRTDTEAFF
TRBV28 CASSPAGTASYGYTF
TRBV11-2 CASTGLAYEQYF
TRBV10-3 CAISESGVDGYGYTF
TRBV28 CASSWTGGGNQPQHF
TRBV9 CASSFTPGGDGYTF
TRBV5-8 CASSRAGKADTQYF
TRBV7-2 CASSVNSGPPGSNEQYF
TRBV29-1 CSVASGTGPSYEQYF
TRBV4-1 CASSQLFLGGYTF
TRBV28 CASSLKTDNQPQHF
TRBV5-1 CASSLGGTSPTDTQYF
TRBV28 CASSKRTETQPQHF
TRBV29-1 CSVVRGATEAFF
TRBV5-1 CASSPGTGDTGELFF
TRBV11-2 CASSPGHLLNEQFF
TRBV6-5 CASKQGYGYTF
TRBV2 CASSETKRSTGELFF
TRBV7-2 CASSKNRGNTIYF
TRBV27 CASRKVAGGPYEQYF
TRBV7-9 CASSLLNEQFF
TRBV19 CASSMGRGRGQPQHF
TRBV11-1 CASSFGRLAGAFNYNEQFF
TRBV7-9 CASSATPLSGNTIYF
TRBV19 CASSIDSRAPYNEQFF
TRBV6-5 CASSYSGGRGVEQYF
TRBV5-8 CASSSGLAGGTKETQYF
TRBV7-6 CASSLDSLAYPSSYNEQFF
TRBV27 CASSSGTGRYGYTF
TRBV11-2 CASRKPGQGYEQYF
TRBV18 CASSPVGTGMGNIQYF